A selection of T cell receptor beta chains follows, all from one sample in a study of blood T cell repertoires in COVID-19. Using immunoSEQ multiplex PCR, the repertoire was profiled, and TCRdb retains in-frame clones only, with some absent. The sample has tens of thousands of clones, about 85% seen once. The sample taken for sequencing was peripheral blood. These receptors were taken from a man between 65 and 85 years old with acute or convalescent COVID-19. The CDR3 runs from the conserved cysteine through the conserved F or W. D genes are given only for firm matches. Some rows have no size entry. The others give once, few or many, or a class for an expanded clone.

D,J,size,V,CDR3,DNA
TRBD2,TRBJ2-1,.,TRBV10-1,CASSGGGSYNEQFF,TGCGCCAGCAGTGGCGGGGGTTCTTACAATGAGCAGTTCTTC
.,TRBJ2-5,.,TRBV5-1,CASSPGPEYQETQYF,TGCGCCAGCAGCCCCGGTCCCGAATACCAAGAGACCCAGTACTTC
.,TRBJ1-6,few,TRBV7-9,CASSWTVDNSPLHF,TGTGCCAGCAGCTGGACAGTCGATAATTCACCCCTCCACTTT
.,TRBJ1-6,.,TRBV9,CASSASGTFYNSPLHF,TGTGCCAGCAGCGCGAGCGGTACCTTCTATAATTCACCCCTCCACTTT
TRBD2,TRBJ2-1,.,TRBV5-1,CASSLVAGPYNEQFF,TGCGCCAGCAGCTTGGTAGCGGGGCCGTACAATGAGCAGTTCTTC
TRBD1,TRBJ2-5,.,TRBV6-2/TRBV6-3,CASSYSGTGLQETQYF,TGTGCCAGCAGTTACTCCGGGACAGGGTTACAAGAGACCCAGTACTTC
.,TRBJ2-3,.,TRBV12-3/TRBV12-4,CASSSLLDTQYF,TGTGCCAGCAGTTCTTTACTAGATACGCAGTATTTT
TRBD2,TRBJ2-3,.,TRBV5-1,CASSVLAGELNPYGTIFDTQYF,TGCGCCAGCAGCGTACTAGCGGGGGAGCTGAACCCCTATGGTACTATTTTTGATACGCAGTATTTT
TRBD2,TRBJ2-2,.,TRBV7-9,CASSLMTSGTGELFF,TGTGCCAGCAGCTTAATGACTAGCGGCACCGGGGAGCTGTTTTTT
.,TRBJ1-4,.,TRBV11-3,CASNRRNSHATNEKLFF,TGTGCCAGTAACCGTCGGAACAGCCATGCAACTAATGAAAAACTGTTTTTT
.,TRBJ1-1,.,TRBV2,CASSAERKAFF,TGTGCCAGCAGTGCAGAGAGGAAAGCTTTCTTT
.,TRBJ1-2,once,TRBV2,CASSVDRNYGYTF,TGTGCCAGCAGTGTGGACAGAAACTATGGCTACACCTTC
.,TRBJ2-1,.,TRBV6-6,CASTLQGTYNEQFF,TGTGCCAGCACACTTCAGGGGACGTACAATGAGCAGTTCTTC
TRBD1,TRBJ2-1,.,TRBV9,CASSVDRGPSYNEQFF,TGTGCCAGCAGCGTAGACAGGGGCCCGTCCTACAATGAGCAGTTCTTC
.,TRBJ2-7,few,TRBV5-1,CASSLSVRYEQYF,TGCGCCAGCAGCTTGTCGGTGCGTTACGAGCAGTACTTC
.,TRBJ1-1,.,TRBV29-1,CSAFGGAAEAFF,TGCAGCGCCTTTGGGGGGGCGGCTGAAGCTTTCTTT
TRBD2,TRBJ2-3,.,TRBV5-4,CASSLKGLAGGRGDTQYF,TGTGCCAGCAGCTTGAAGGGACTAGCGGGGGGAAGAGGAGATACGCAGTATTTT
.,TRBJ1-4,.,TRBV18,CASSPPEGSEKLFF,TGTGCCAGCTCACCACCGGAAGGGAGTGAAAAACTGTTTTTT
.,TRBJ1-1,.,TRBV7-9,CASGRNTEAFF,TGTGCCAGCGGGAGGAACACTGAAGCTTTCTTT
TRBD2,TRBJ2-3,.,TRBV11-2,CASSSQRGDTQYF,TGTGCCAGCAGCTCTCAGCGGGGGGATACGCAGTATTTT
.,TRBJ2-1,.,TRBV18,CASSTELGGLVLSEQFF,TGTGCCAGCTCAACCGAGCTGGGGGGGCTGGTATTGAGTGAGCAGTTCTTC
.,TRBJ2-2,.,TRBV7-6,CASSLRGSATGELFF,TGTGCCAGCAGCTTAAGGGGTTCGGCCACCGGGGAGCTGTTTTTT
.,TRBJ2-3,.,TRBV5-1,CASSLGAGTDTQYF,TGCGCCAGCAGCTTGGGGGCAGGCACAGATACGCAGTATTTT
.,TRBJ2-1,.,TRBV12-3/TRBV12-4,CASSLRGDEQFF,TGTGCCAGCAGCCTCAGGGGCGATGAGCAGTTCTTC
.,TRBJ2-2,few,TRBV7-9,CASSPRTGRNTGELFF,TGTGCCAGCAGCCCCCGGACTGGAAGAAACACCGGGGAGCTGTTTTTT
TRBD2,TRBJ2-6,.,TRBV7-3,CASSPRTSGAGANVLTF,TGTGCCAGCAGCCCCCGGACTAGCGGGGCTGGGGCCAACGTCCTGACTTTC
TRBD2,TRBJ2-3,.,TRBV4-2,CASSQASRGGSTDTQYF,TGTGCCAGCAGCCAAGCCAGCCGGGGGGGCAGCACAGATACGCAGTATTTT
TRBD1,TRBJ2-3,.,TRBV25-1,CASSEYQTGLSTDTQYF,TGTGCCAGCAGTGAATACCAGACAGGGCTTAGCACAGATACGCAGTATTTT
TRBD2,TRBJ2-7,.,TRBV20-1,CSASGGTSGANEQYF,TGCAGTGCTAGTGGGGGGACTAGCGGGGCTAACGAGCAGTACTTC
.,TRBJ1-5,.,TRBV3-1/TRBV3-2,CASSQQRNQPQHF,TGTGCCAGCAGCCAACAGCGAAATCAGCCCCAGCATTTT
.,TRBJ2-2,.,TRBV9,CASSAPVPVSPGELFF,TGTGCCAGCAGCGCCCCGGTACCCGTGTCACCCGGGGAGCTGTTTTTT
.,TRBJ2-6,.,TRBV5-1,CASSLAVGANVLTF,TGCGCCAGCAGCTTGGCGGTTGGGGCCAACGTCCTGACTTTC
.,TRBJ1-2,.,TRBV7-8,CASSLAFGGGYTF,TGTGCCAGCAGCTTAGCGTTCGGCGGGGGCTACACCTTC
.,TRBJ1-1,.,TRBV12-3/TRBV12-4,CASSFSEGRAFF,TGTGCCAGCAGTTTCAGTGAGGGAAGGGCTTTCTTT
.,TRBJ2-3,.,TRBV7-6,CASSLDTADTQYF,TGTGCCAGCAGCTTAGACACAGCAGATACGCAGTATTTT
.,TRBJ1-2,.,TRBV9,CASSVGGDYGYTF,TGTGCCAGCAGCGTAGGGGGGGACTATGGCTACACCTTC
TRBD1,TRBJ2-3,.,TRBV19,CASSRRDRGPTDTQYF,TGTGCCAGTAGTCGAAGGGACAGGGGGCCTACAGATACGCAGTATTTT
.,TRBJ2-7,once,TRBV12-3/TRBV12-4,CASRQGASYEQYF,TGTGCCAGCAGACAGGGAGCCTCCTACGAGCAGTACTTC
.,TRBJ1-1,few,TRBV3-1/TRBV3-2,CASSRWDLRNTEAFF,TGTGCCAGCAGCCGCTGGGACTTACGGAACACTGAAGCTTTCTTT
TRBD2,TRBJ2-1,.,TRBV15,CATSRDRAGEQFF,TGTGCCACCAGCAGAGATAGAGCGGGGGAGCAGTTCTTC
.,TRBJ2-3,.,TRBV11-2,CASSPRTSLRGDTQYF,TGTGCCAGCAGCCCTCGAACCTCCTTACGGGGGGATACGCAGTATTTT